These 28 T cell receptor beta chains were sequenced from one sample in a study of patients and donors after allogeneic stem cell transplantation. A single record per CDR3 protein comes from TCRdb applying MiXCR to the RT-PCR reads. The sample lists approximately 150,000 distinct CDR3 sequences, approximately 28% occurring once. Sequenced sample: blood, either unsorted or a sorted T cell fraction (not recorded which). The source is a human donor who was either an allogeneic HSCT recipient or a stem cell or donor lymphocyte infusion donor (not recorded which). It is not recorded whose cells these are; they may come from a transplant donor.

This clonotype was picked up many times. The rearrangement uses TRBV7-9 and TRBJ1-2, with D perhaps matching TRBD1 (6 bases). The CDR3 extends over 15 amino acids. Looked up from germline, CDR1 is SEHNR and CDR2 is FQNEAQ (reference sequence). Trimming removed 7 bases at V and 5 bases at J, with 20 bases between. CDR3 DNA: TGTGCCAGCACTTCTTCCGGGACAAAGGATTATGGCTACACCTTC. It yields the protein CASTSSGTKDYGYTF.

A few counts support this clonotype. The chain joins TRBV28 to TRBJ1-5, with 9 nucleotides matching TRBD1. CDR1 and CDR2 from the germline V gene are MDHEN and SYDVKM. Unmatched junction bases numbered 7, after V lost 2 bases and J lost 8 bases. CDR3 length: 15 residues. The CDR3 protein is CASSLHRGLNKPQHF. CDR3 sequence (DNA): TGTGCCAGCAGTTTACACAGGGGGCTTAATAAGCCCCAGCATTTT.

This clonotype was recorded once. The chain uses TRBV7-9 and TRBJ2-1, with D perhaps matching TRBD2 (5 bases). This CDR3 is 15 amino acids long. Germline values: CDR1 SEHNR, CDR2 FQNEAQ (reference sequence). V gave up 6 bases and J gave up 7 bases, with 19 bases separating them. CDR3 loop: CASRHSELARNEQFF. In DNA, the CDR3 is TGTGCCAGCAGGCATTCGGAGCTAGCAAGGAATGAGCAGTTCTTC.

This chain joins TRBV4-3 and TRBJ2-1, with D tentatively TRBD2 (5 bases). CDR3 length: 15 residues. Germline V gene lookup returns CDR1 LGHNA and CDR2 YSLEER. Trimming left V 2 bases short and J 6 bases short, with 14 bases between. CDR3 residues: CASSQLAPGGNEQFF. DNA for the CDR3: TGCGCCAGCAGCCAACTAGCACCAGGAGGCAATGAGCAGTTCTTC.

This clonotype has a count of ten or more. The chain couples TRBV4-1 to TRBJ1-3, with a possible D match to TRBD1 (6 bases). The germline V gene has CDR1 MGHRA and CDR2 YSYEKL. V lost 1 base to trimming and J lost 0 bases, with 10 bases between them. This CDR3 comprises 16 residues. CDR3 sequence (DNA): TGCGCCAGCAGCCAAGGACAGGCAATCTCTGGAAACACCATATATTTT. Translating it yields CASSQGQAISGNTIYF.

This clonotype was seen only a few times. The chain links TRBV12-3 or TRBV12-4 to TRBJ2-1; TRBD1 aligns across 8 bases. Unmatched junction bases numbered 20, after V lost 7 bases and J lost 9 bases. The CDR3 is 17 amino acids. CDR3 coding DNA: TGTGCCAGCACCCCTACGGACAGGGATTGGGTTCGGGGTGAGCAGTTCTTC. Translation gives CASTPTDRDWVRGEQFF.

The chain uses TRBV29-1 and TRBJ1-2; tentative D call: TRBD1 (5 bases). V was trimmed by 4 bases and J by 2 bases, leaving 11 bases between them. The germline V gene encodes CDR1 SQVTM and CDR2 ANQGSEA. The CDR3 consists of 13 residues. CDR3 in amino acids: CSVGMGRNYGYTF. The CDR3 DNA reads TGCAGCGTTGGGATGGGACGGAACTATGGCTACACCTTC.

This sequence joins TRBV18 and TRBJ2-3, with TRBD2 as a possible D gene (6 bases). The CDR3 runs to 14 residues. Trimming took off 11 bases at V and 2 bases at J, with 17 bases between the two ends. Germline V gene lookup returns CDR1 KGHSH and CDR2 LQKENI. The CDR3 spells CAGRDGSLTDTQYF. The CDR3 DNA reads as TGTGCCGGGCGAGACGGGAGCCTCACAGATACGCAGTATTTT.

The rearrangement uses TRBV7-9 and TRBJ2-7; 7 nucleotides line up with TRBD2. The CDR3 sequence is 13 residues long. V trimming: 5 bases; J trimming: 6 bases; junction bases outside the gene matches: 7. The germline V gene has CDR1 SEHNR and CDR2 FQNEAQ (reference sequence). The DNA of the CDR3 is TGTGCCAGCAGCCCCACTAGCGCGGGCGAGCAGTACTTC. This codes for CASSPTSAGEQYF. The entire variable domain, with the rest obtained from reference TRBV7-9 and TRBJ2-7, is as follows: DTGVSQNPRHKITKRGQNVTFRCDPISEHNRLYWYRQTLGQGPEFLTYFQNEAQLEKSRLLSDRFSAERPKGSFSTLEIQRTEQGDSAMYLCASSPTSAGEQYFGPGTRLTVT.

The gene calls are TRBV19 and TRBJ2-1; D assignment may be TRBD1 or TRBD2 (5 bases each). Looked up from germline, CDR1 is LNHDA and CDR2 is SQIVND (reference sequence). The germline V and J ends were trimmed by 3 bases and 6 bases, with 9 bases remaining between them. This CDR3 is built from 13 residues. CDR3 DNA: TGTGCCAGTAGTATCTTGAGGGGCAATGAGCAGTTCTTC. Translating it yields CASSILRGNEQFF.

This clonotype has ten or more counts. The CDR3 DNA reads TGCGCCAGCAGCTCCGGCGGAGGCAGTGACTATGGCTACACCTTC. This codes for CASSSGGGSDYGYTF. The rearrangement links TRBV5-1 to TRBJ1-2; no clear D. V was pared by 3 bases and J by 3 bases, with 15 bases between. The CDR3 is 15 residues long. Germline lookup yields CDR1 SGHRS and CDR2 YFSETQ.

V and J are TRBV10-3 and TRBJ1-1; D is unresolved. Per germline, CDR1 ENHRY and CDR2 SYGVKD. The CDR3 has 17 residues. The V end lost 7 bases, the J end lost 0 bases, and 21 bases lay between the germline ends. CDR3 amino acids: CAITKEVLKYMNTEAFF. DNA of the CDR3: TGTGCCATCACCAAGGAGGTTCTCAAGTACATGAACACTGAAGCTTTCTTT.

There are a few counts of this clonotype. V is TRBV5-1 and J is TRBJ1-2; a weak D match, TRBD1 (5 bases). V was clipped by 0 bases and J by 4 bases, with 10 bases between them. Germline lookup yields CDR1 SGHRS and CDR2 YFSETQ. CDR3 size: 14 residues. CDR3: CASSLDQGSYGYTF. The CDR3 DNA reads TGCGCCAGCAGCTTGGATCAGGGCTCCTATGGCTACACCTTC.

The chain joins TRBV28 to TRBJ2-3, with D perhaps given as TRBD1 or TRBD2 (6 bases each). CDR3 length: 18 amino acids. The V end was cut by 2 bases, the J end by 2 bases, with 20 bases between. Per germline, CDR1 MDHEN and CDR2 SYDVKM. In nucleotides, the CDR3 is TGTGCCAGCAGTTTAGTCCGGGGGCAGGGAAGAGACACAGATACGCAGTATTTT. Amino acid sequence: CASSLVRGQGRDTDTQYF.

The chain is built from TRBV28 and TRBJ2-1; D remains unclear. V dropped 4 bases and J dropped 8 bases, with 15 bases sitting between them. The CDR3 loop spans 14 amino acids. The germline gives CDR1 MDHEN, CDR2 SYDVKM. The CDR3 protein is CASSSPALSDEQFF. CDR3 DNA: TGTGCCAGCAGTTCGCCAGCTCTAAGCGATGAGCAGTTCTTC. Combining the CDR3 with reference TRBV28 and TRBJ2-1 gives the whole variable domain DVKVTQSSRYLVKRTGEKVFLECVQDMDHENMFWYRQDPGLGLRLIYFSYDVKMKEKGDIPEGYSVSREKKERFSLILESASTNQTSMYLCASSSPALSDEQFFGPGTRLTVL.

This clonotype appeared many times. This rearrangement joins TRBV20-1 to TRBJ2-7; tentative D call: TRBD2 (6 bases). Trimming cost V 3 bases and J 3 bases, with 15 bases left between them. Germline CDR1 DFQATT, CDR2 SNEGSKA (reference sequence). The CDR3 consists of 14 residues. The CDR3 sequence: CSARIPSDIYEQYF. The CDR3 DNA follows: TGCAGTGCTAGGATCCCTAGCGACATCTACGAGCAGTACTTC.

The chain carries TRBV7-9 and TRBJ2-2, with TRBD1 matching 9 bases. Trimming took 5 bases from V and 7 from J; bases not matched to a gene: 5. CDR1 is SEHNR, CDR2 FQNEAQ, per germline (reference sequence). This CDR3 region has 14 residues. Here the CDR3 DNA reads TGTGCCAGCAGCCCGGGGACAGGGATCGGGGAGCTGTTTTTT. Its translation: CASSPGTGIGELFF. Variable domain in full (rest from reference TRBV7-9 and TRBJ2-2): DTGVSQNPRHKITKRGQNVTFRCDPISEHNRLYWYRQTLGQGPEFLTYFQNEAQLEKSRLLSDRFSAERPKGSFSTLEIQRTEQGDSAMYLCASSPGTGIGELFFGEGSRLTVL.

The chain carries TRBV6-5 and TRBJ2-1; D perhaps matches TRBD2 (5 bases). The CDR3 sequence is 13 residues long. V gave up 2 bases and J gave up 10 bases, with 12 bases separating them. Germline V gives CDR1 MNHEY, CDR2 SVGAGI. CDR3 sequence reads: CASSYPPGGEQFF. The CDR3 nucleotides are TGTGCCAGCAGTTACCCCCCCGGCGGGGAGCAGTTCTTC.

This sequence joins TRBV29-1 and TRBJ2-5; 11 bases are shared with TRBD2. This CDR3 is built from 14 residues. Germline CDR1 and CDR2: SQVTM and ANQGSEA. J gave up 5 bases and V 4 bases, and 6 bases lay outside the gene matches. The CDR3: CSVAASGGTETQYF. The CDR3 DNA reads TGCAGCGTTGCCGCTAGCGGGGGGACGGAGACCCAGTACTTC.

CDR3 sequence (DNA): TGTGCCAGCAGCTTAACCTTTCAGGGAGGCTACACCTTC. It codes for CASSLTFQGGYTF. The V gene is TRBV7-3, the J gene TRBJ1-2, with D perhaps TRBD1 (5 bases). The germline V and J ends were trimmed by 0 bases and 8 bases, with 10 bases remaining between them. This CDR3 is built from 13 residues. Germline V gene sequence: CDR1 SGHTA, CDR2 FQGTGA.

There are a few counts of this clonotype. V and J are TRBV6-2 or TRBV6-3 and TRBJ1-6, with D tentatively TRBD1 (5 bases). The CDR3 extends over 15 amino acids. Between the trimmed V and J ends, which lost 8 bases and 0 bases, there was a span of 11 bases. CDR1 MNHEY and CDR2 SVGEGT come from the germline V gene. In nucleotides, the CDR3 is TGTGCCAGCGTCAAGGGGAGCTCCTATAATTCACCCCTCCACTTT. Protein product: CASVKGSSYNSPLHF.

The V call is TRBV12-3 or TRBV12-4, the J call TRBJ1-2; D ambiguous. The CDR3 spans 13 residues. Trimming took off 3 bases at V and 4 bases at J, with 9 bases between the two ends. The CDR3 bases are TGTGCCAGCAGTTTGACCCAAACCTATGGCTACACCTTC. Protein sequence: CASSLTQTYGYTF.

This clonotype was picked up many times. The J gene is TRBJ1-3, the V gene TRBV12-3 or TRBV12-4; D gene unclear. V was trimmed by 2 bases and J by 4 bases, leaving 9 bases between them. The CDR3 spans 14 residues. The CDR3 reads CASSLQERGNTIYF. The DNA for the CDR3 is TGTGCCAGCAGTTTACAGGAGAGGGGAAACACCATATATTTT.

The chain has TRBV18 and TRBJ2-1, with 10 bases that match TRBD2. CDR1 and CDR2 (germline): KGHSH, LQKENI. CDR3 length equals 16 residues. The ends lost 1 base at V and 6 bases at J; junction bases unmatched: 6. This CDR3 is CASSPREAGGGNEQFF. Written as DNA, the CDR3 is TGTGCCAGCTCACCACGGGAAGCGGGAGGGGGCAATGAGCAGTTCTTC.

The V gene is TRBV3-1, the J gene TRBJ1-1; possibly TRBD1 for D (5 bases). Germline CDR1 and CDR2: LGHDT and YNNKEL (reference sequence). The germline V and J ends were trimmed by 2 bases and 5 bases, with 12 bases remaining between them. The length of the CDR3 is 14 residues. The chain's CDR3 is CASSQPQGWTEAFF. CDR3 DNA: TGTGCCAGCAGCCAACCGCAGGGATGGACTGAAGCTTTCTTT.

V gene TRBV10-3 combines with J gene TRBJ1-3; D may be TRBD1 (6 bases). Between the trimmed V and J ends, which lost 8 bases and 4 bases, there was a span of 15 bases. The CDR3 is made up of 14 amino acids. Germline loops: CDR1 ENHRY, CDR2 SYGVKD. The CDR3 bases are TGTGCCATCTCAGCACAGGGTGCCGGAAACACCATATATTTT. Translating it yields CAISAQGAGNTIYF.

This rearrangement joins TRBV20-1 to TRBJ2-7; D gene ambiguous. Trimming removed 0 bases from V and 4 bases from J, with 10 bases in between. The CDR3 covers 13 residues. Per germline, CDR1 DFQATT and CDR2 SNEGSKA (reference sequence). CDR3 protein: CSARDRSFYEQYF. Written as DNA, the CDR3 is TGCAGTGCTAGAGATCGAAGTTTTTACGAGCAGTACTTC.

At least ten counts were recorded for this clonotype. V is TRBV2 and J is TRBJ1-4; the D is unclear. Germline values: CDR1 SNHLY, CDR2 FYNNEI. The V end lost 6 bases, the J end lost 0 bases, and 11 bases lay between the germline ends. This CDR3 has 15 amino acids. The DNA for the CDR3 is TGTGCCAGCAGGCTTAACACAGCAACTAATGAAAAACTGTTTTTT. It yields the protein CASRLNTATNEKLFF.